A selection of T cell receptor beta chains follows, all from one sample in a study of OX40 agonist ivuxolimab in advanced cancers. TCRdb's table, derived via immunoSEQ multiplex PCR, lists solely in-frame clones and lacks some. The sample has fewer than 90,000 clones; about 89% are singletons. The material sequenced was CD4+ or CD8+ T cells sorted from blood, taken in a trial of the OX40 agonist ivuxolimab. The receptors here all came from an adult with an advanced solid tumor such as melanoma, head and neck, liver or kidney cancer. Both conserved end residues are part of each CDR3. A D gene is named only where the DNA matches it firmly. Clone size is stated in some rows and not others, as once, few, many or a class when expanded.

abundance: NA; v_gene: TRBV18; d_gene: NA; j_gene: TRBJ1-5; CDR3aa: CASSVGEDQPQHF; CDR3nt: TGTGCCAGCTCCGTGGGGGAAGATCAGCCCCAGCATTTT
abundance: NA; v_gene: TRBV29-1; d_gene: NA; j_gene: TRBJ1-5; CDR3aa: CSVGTDRHQPQHF; CDR3nt: TGCAGCGTTGGGACCGATCGTCATCAGCCCCAGCATTTT
abundance: NA; v_gene: TRBV5-1; d_gene: TRBD2; j_gene: TRBJ2-3; CDR3aa: CASRAGGPDTQYF; CDR3nt: TGCGCCAGCCGTGCGGGGGGGCCAGATACGCAGTATTTT
abundance: NA; v_gene: TRBV28; d_gene: NA; j_gene: TRBJ1-3; CDR3aa: CASSLFPGTGNTIYF; CDR3nt: TGTGCCAGCAGTTTATTCCCGGGGACTGGAAACACCATATATTTT
abundance: NA; v_gene: TRBV6-5; d_gene: NA; j_gene: TRBJ1-1; CDR3aa: CASSYSSGQARTEAFF; CDR3nt: TGTGCCAGCAGTTACTCGAGCGGGCAGGCGCGGACTGAAGCTTTCTTT
abundance: NA; v_gene: TRBV10-3; d_gene: NA; j_gene: TRBJ1-2; CDR3aa: CAISDLRDGYTF; CDR3nt: TGTGCCATCAGTGATCTCAGGGATGGCTACACCTTC
abundance: NA; v_gene: TRBV7-8; d_gene: NA; j_gene: TRBJ1-3; CDR3aa: CASSFDSALGNTIYF; CDR3nt: TGTGCCAGCAGCTTCGACAGTGCCCTCGGAAACACCATATATTTT
abundance: NA; v_gene: TRBV28; d_gene: NA; j_gene: TRBJ1-2; CDR3aa: CASSLAGNYGYTF; CDR3nt: TGTGCCAGCAGTTTAGCAGGGAACTATGGCTACACCTTC
abundance: once; v_gene: TRBV7-8; d_gene: TRBD1; j_gene: TRBJ1-6; CDR3aa: CASSFTGGRGSPLHF; CDR3nt: TGTGCCAGCAGCTTTACAGGGGGCAGAGGTTCACCCCTCCACTTT
abundance: medium-sized; v_gene: TRBV21-1; d_gene: NA; j_gene: TRBJ1-4; CDR3aa: CASTLTGGGADEKLFF; CDR3nt: TGTGCCAGCACCCTCACCGGAGGGGGGGCCGATGAAAAACTGTTTTTT
abundance: NA; v_gene: TRBV7-9; d_gene: NA; j_gene: TRBJ2-7; CDR3aa: CASSSWSSYEQYF; CDR3nt: TGTGCCAGCAGCTCGTGGAGCTCCTACGAGCAGTACTTC
abundance: NA; v_gene: TRBV7-8; d_gene: NA; j_gene: TRBJ1-2; CDR3aa: CASSRAEGIPNYGYTF; CDR3nt: TGTGCCAGCAGCCGGGCAGAGGGGATCCCTAACTATGGCTACACCTTC
abundance: once; v_gene: TRBV2; d_gene: NA; j_gene: TRBJ1-2; CDR3aa: CASSWDMSYTF; CDR3nt: TGTGCCAGCAGTTGGGACATGAGCTACACCTTC
abundance: NA; v_gene: TRBV4-1; d_gene: TRBD1; j_gene: TRBJ1-1; CDR3aa: CASSHPTGQGRSTEAFF; CDR3nt: TGCGCCAGCAGCCACCCCACCGGACAGGGAAGGAGCACTGAAGCTTTCTTT
abundance: NA; v_gene: TRBV5-4; d_gene: NA; j_gene: TRBJ2-3; CDR3aa: CASSLSVQLTDTQYF; CDR3nt: TGTGCCAGCAGCCTGTCCGTTCAACTCACAGATACGCAGTATTTT
abundance: NA; v_gene: TRBV6-5; d_gene: TRBD2; j_gene: TRBJ2-2; CDR3aa: CASSYRASGETGELFF; CDR3nt: TGTGCCAGCAGTTACAGGGCTAGCGGAGAAACCGGGGAGCTGTTTTTT
abundance: NA; v_gene: TRBV9; d_gene: NA; j_gene: TRBJ2-3; CDR3aa: CASSVVDGTDTQYF; CDR3nt: TGTGCCAGCAGCGTAGTAGATGGGACAGATACGCAGTATTTT
abundance: NA; v_gene: TRBV2; d_gene: NA; j_gene: TRBJ2-1; CDR3aa: CASSEEGHEQFF; CDR3nt: TGTGCCAGCAGTGAAGAGGGACATGAGCAGTTCTTC
abundance: once; v_gene: TRBV18; d_gene: TRBD2; j_gene: TRBJ2-5; CDR3aa: CASSPRGSGGGETQYF; CDR3nt: TGTGCCAGCTCACCACGTGGTAGCGGGGGCGGAGAGACCCAGTACTTC
abundance: NA; v_gene: TRBV4-1; d_gene: TRBD2; j_gene: TRBJ2-7; CDR3aa: CASSQDKGGSGNEQYF; CDR3nt: TGCGCCAGCAGCCAAGATAAGGGCGGTAGCGGGAACGAGCAGTACTTC
abundance: NA; v_gene: TRBV28; d_gene: TRBD2; j_gene: TRBJ2-2; CDR3aa: CASSFSGGAVGELFF; CDR3nt: TGTGCCAGCAGCTTTAGCGGGGGGGCCGTCGGGGAGCTGTTTTTT
abundance: NA; v_gene: TRBV27; d_gene: TRBD1; j_gene: TRBJ1-4; CDR3aa: CASSSTGDSDEKLFF; CDR3nt: TGTGCCAGCAGTTCGACAGGGGATAGCGATGAAAAACTGTTTTTT
abundance: NA; v_gene: TRBV6-5; d_gene: NA; j_gene: TRBJ1-4; CDR3aa: CASSFTATNEKLFF; CDR3nt: TGTGCCAGCAGTTTTACAGCAACTAATGAAAAACTGTTTTTT
abundance: NA; v_gene: TRBV5-1; d_gene: NA; j_gene: TRBJ1-3; CDR3aa: CASSPVGGLDSGNTIYF; CDR3nt: TGCGCCAGCAGCCCCGTTGGGGGCCTCGACTCTGGAAACACCATATATTTT
abundance: NA; v_gene: TRBV7-8; d_gene: NA; j_gene: TRBJ1-1; CDR3aa: CASSLGRVTEAFF; CDR3nt: TGTGCCAGCAGCTTGGGGAGAGTCACTGAAGCTTTCTTT
abundance: NA; v_gene: TRBV27; d_gene: NA; j_gene: TRBJ2-5; CDR3aa: CASSRGRAGETQYF; CDR3nt: TGTGCCAGCAGCCGAGGACGTGCAGGGGAGACCCAGTACTTC
abundance: NA; v_gene: TRBV6-1; d_gene: NA; j_gene: TRBJ2-7; CDR3aa: CASSELDLYEQYF; CDR3nt: TGTGCCAGCAGTGAACTCGACCTCTACGAGCAGTACTTC
abundance: NA; v_gene: TRBV10-3; d_gene: NA; j_gene: TRBJ2-5; CDR3aa: CAISGGQLQETQYF; CDR3nt: TGTGCCATCAGCGGCGGACAGCTCCAAGAGACCCAGTACTTC
abundance: NA; v_gene: TRBV7-8; d_gene: NA; j_gene: TRBJ2-6; CDR3aa: CASQGLASGANVLTF; CDR3nt: TGTGCCAGCCAGGGTTTGGCCTCTGGGGCCAACGTCCTGACTTTC
abundance: NA; v_gene: TRBV19; d_gene: TRBD1; j_gene: TRBJ2-3; CDR3aa: CASSWTGTDTQYF; CDR3nt: TGTGCCAGTAGTTGGACAGGGACAGATACGCAGTATTTT
abundance: NA; v_gene: TRBV4-3; d_gene: NA; j_gene: TRBJ1-2; CDR3aa: CASSQDGAGGYTF; CDR3nt: TGCGCCAGCAGCCAAGATGGAGCCGGGGGCTACACCTTC
abundance: once; v_gene: TRBV6-6; d_gene: NA; j_gene: TRBJ2-7; CDR3aa: CASSFQGPRSYEQYF; CDR3nt: TGTGCCAGCAGTTTCCAGGGTCCTAGGTCCTACGAGCAGTACTTC
abundance: NA; v_gene: TRBV12-1; d_gene: NA; j_gene: TRBJ2-7; CDR3aa: CASSSCGQGRGCEQYF; CDR3nt: TGTGCCAGCAGCTCCTGCGGACAAGGCCGGGGGTGTGAGCAGTACTTC
abundance: NA; v_gene: TRBV7-9; d_gene: TRBD2; j_gene: TRBJ2-1; CDR3aa: CASTLGLADIYNEQFF; CDR3nt: TGTGCCAGCACCCTGGGACTAGCGGATATCTACAATGAGCAGTTCTTC
abundance: NA; v_gene: TRBV6-1; d_gene: NA; j_gene: TRBJ1-3; CDR3aa: CASATGSTGNTIYF; CDR3nt: TGTGCCAGCGCCACAGGGTCGACTGGAAACACCATATATTTT
abundance: NA; v_gene: TRBV5-1; d_gene: NA; j_gene: TRBJ2-3; CDR3aa: CASSSGRGFADTQYF; CDR3nt: TGCGCCAGCAGCTCCGGAAGGGGGTTCGCAGATACGCAGTATTTT
abundance: NA; v_gene: TRBV9; d_gene: NA; j_gene: TRBJ2-3; CDR3aa: CASSVYGGQSTDTQYF; CDR3nt: TGTGCCAGCAGCGTATATGGGGGCCAAAGCACAGATACGCAGTATTTT
abundance: NA; v_gene: TRBV13; d_gene: NA; j_gene: TRBJ2-5; CDR3aa: CASSLWGSQETQYF; CDR3nt: TGTGCCAGCAGCTTATGGGGCAGCCAAGAGACCCAGTACTTC
abundance: NA; v_gene: TRBV7-2; d_gene: TRBD2; j_gene: TRBJ2-1; CDR3aa: CASSKTSGGFSYNEQFF; CDR3nt: TGTGCCAGCAGCAAGACTAGCGGGGGGTTCTCCTACAATGAGCAGTTCTTC
abundance: few; v_gene: TRBV6-4; d_gene: NA; j_gene: TRBJ1-1; CDR3aa: CASSDEGGTEAFF; CDR3nt: TGTGCCAGCAGTGACGAGGGGGGAACTGAAGCTTTCTTT
abundance: once; v_gene: TRBV18; d_gene: NA; j_gene: TRBJ2-2; CDR3aa: CASSPSVRPSTGELFF; CDR3nt: TGTGCCAGCTCACCATCCGTCCGACCCAGCACCGGGGAGCTGTTTTTT
abundance: NA; v_gene: TRBV7-2; d_gene: TRBD1; j_gene: TRBJ1-2; CDR3aa: CASSLSRTGGWYGYTF; CDR3nt: TGTGCCAGCAGCTTAAGTAGGACAGGGGGGTGGTATGGCTACACCTTC
abundance: medium-sized; v_gene: TRBV7-3; d_gene: NA; j_gene: TRBJ1-6; CDR3aa: CASSLDSSYNSPLHF; CDR3nt: TGTGCCAGCAGCCTTGACAGCTCCTATAATTCACCCCTCCACTTT
abundance: NA; v_gene: TRBV5-6; d_gene: TRBD2; j_gene: TRBJ2-7; CDR3aa: CASSLAAGGPYEQYF; CDR3nt: TGTGCCAGCAGCTTGGCGGCGGGAGGGCCCTACGAGCAGTACTTC
abundance: NA; v_gene: TRBV7-2; d_gene: TRBD1; j_gene: TRBJ1-2; CDR3aa: CASSARTGAGYTF; CDR3nt: TGTGCCAGCAGCGCCCGGACAGGAGCTGGCTACACCTTC
abundance: NA; v_gene: TRBV19; d_gene: NA; j_gene: TRBJ1-1; CDR3aa: CASRQTVPATEAFF; CDR3nt: TGTGCCAGTAGGCAGACGGTACCTGCCACTGAAGCTTTCTTT
abundance: once; v_gene: TRBV7-2; d_gene: NA; j_gene: TRBJ2-6; CDR3aa: CASSSYSGANVLTF; CDR3nt: TGTGCCAGCAGCTCCTACTCTGGGGCCAACGTCCTGACTTTC
abundance: NA; v_gene: TRBV7-2; d_gene: NA; j_gene: TRBJ2-7; CDR3aa: CASSLNREGEQYF; CDR3nt: TGTGCCAGCAGCTTGAACAGGGAAGGTGAGCAGTACTTC
abundance: NA; v_gene: TRBV5-1; d_gene: NA; j_gene: TRBJ1-2; CDR3aa: CASSSTASAPYGYTF; CDR3nt: TGCGCCAGCAGCTCCACCGCCTCAGCGCCATATGGCTACACCTTC
abundance: NA; v_gene: TRBV11-2; d_gene: NA; j_gene: TRBJ2-5; CDR3aa: CASTLQVPETQYF; CDR3nt: TGTGCCAGCACCCTCCAGGTCCCAGAGACCCAGTACTTC
abundance: NA; v_gene: TRBV23-1; d_gene: NA; j_gene: TRBJ1-2; CDR3aa: CASSQSDCPRTF; CDR3nt: TGCGCCAGCAGTCAATCTGACTGCCCCCGGACCTTC
abundance: NA; v_gene: TRBV29-1; d_gene: TRBD1; j_gene: TRBJ1-1; CDR3aa: CSDRDRGYAFF; CDR3nt: TGCAGCGACCGGGACAGGGGATATGCTTTCTTT
abundance: NA; v_gene: TRBV20-1; d_gene: NA; j_gene: TRBJ2-7; CDR3aa: CSALIGYEQYF; CDR3nt: TGCAGTGCTCTTATCGGCTACGAGCAGTACTTC
abundance: NA; v_gene: TRBV19; d_gene: TRBD1; j_gene: TRBJ1-5; CDR3aa: CASSAGDRGKEWVQPQHF; CDR3nt: TGTGCCAGTAGTGCTGGGGACAGGGGAAAAGAATGGGTTCAGCCCCAGCATTTT
abundance: NA; v_gene: TRBV5-6; d_gene: TRBD1; j_gene: TRBJ1-4; CDR3aa: CASSFPDRGEKLFF; CDR3nt: TGTGCCAGCAGCTTCCCGGACAGGGGTGAAAAACTGTTTTTT
abundance: NA; v_gene: TRBV28; d_gene: NA; j_gene: TRBJ1-1; CDR3aa: CASSLLGGDTEAFF; CDR3nt: TGTGCCAGCAGTTTATTAGGGGGAGACACTGAAGCTTTCTTT